This is a list of T cell receptor beta chains from one sample in a study of OX40 agonist ivuxolimab in advanced cancers. The assay was immunoSEQ multiplex PCR, and TCRdb's table has in-frame clones only and misses some. The sample records 66,000 or so clones, roughly 85% being singletons. This specimen was CD4+ or CD8+ T cells sorted from blood, taken in a trial of the OX40 agonist ivuxolimab. The receptors originated from an adult with an advanced solid tumor such as melanoma, head and neck, liver or kidney cancer. The CDR3 runs from the conserved cysteine through the conserved F or W. Fields, in order: J gene, V gene, CDR3 protein.

j_call: TRBJ2-1
v_call: TRBV9
cdr3_aa: CASSGHFLAGGEKTYNEQFF

j_call: TRBJ2-5
v_call: TRBV19
cdr3_aa: CASSLGTSPETQYF

j_call: TRBJ1-1
v_call: TRBV5-1
cdr3_aa: CASSPADRGPGDTEAFF

j_call: TRBJ1-4
v_call: TRBV18
cdr3_aa: CASGNRGTNEKLFF

j_call: TRBJ2-2
v_call: TRBV7-9
cdr3_aa: CASSSGLAGTGELFF

j_call: TRBJ1-1
v_call: TRBV7-9
cdr3_aa: CASETVGSTEAFF

j_call: TRBJ1-2
v_call: TRBV6-1
cdr3_aa: CASRGQEHHGYTF

j_call: TRBJ2-3
v_call: TRBV25-1
cdr3_aa: CASSGNPTDTQYF

j_call: TRBJ2-5
v_call: TRBV20-1
cdr3_aa: CSAGQETQYF

j_call: TRBJ1-2
v_call: TRBV27
cdr3_aa: CASSLAGIDYGYTF

j_call: TRBJ1-1
v_call: TRBV7-2
cdr3_aa: CASSQQNTEAFF

j_call: TRBJ1-6
v_call: TRBV5-1
cdr3_aa: CASSFRDRGPNSPLHF

j_call: TRBJ1-2
v_call: TRBV7-9
cdr3_aa: CASSLDWDLDWDGYTF

j_call: TRBJ1-4
v_call: TRBV5-1
cdr3_aa: CASSFSSSYATNEKLFF

j_call: TRBJ1-1
v_call: TRBV12-5
cdr3_aa: CASGLDRGRSTEAFF